Each of the 12 T cell receptor beta chains below was sequenced from the same sample in a study of T cell responses to AZD1222 COVID-19 vaccine. Repertoires were generated with immunoSEQ multiplex PCR, while TCRdb's copy carries only in-frame clones and drops some. The table lists roughly 180,000 clones, almost 95% of them singletons, with 9.2% in the top ten. Material: peripheral blood, obtained on day 0 of AZD1222 vaccination. The receptors stem from an adult in good health.

The rearrangement uses TRBV18 and TRBJ1-1; 8 bases align to TRBD1. The germline CDR1 and CDR2 sequences are KGHSH and LQKENI. The trim removed 3 bases at V and 0 bases at J, leaving 6 bases unmatched. This CDR3 has 16 amino acids. DNA for the CDR3: TGTGCCAGCTCACCCAGGACAGGGTACATGAACACTGAAGCTTTCTTT. It specifies CASSPRTGYMNTEAFF. The whole variable domain, remainder taken from reference TRBV18 and TRBJ1-1, is NAGVMQNPRHLVRRRGQEARLRCSPMKGHSHVYWYRQLPEEGLKFMVYLQKENIIDESGMPKERFSAEFPKEGPSILRIQQVVRGDSAAYFCASSPRTGYMNTEAFFGQGTRLTVV.

CDR3 in amino acids: CASRGQDLYGYTF. CDR3 sequence (DNA): TGTGCCAGCAGGGGACAGGACCTCTATGGCTACACCTTC. This sequence joins TRBV6-5 and TRBJ1-2, with TRBD1 identical over 8 bases. V lost 6 bases to trimming and J lost 4 bases; unmatched junction nucleotides: 4. This CDR3 is 13 amino acids long. Germline V lookup: CDR1 MNHEY, CDR2 SVGAGI.

This chain joins TRBV24-1 and TRBJ2-2, with a weak D call TRBD2 (5 bases). CDR1 KGHDR and CDR2 SFDVKD come from the germline V gene. The CDR3 spans 17 residues. The ends were cut back, 2 bases at V and 3 bases at J, with 15 bases in the middle. CDR3 sequence: CATSDWAGPPYTGELFF. In nucleotides, the CDR3 is TGTGCCACCAGTGATTGGGCGGGCCCACCATACACCGGGGAGCTGTTTTTT.

This clone was seen a single time. At one boundary the junction diverges from the germline segment, which might be a read error. The chain uses TRBV7-7 and TRBJ2-7; 10 bases are a match to TRBD2. Germline V gene lookup returns CDR1 SSHAT and CDR2 FNYEAQ (reference sequence). The CDR3 sequence is 14 residues long. The CDR3 here is CASSPGLAVYEQYF. CDR3 coding DNA: TGTGCTAGCAGCCCCGGACTAGCGGTCTACGAGCAGTACTTC. The whole variable domain, filled in from reference TRBV7-7 and TRBJ2-7, reads GAGVSQSPRYKVTKRGQDVTLRCDPISSHATLYWYQQALGQGPEFLTYFNYEAQPDKSGLPSDRFSAERPEGSISTLTIQRTEQRDSAMYRCASSPGLAVYEQYFGPGTRLTVT.

On this clone: Relative to the germline gene, one junction end is altered; a read error may explain this. The chain has TRBV9 and TRBJ2-2; D is ambiguous. The CDR3 length is 14 residues. The V gene's germline CDR1 is SGDLS and CDR2 YYNGEE. CDR3 in amino acids: CASSVAGNSGELFF. In DNA form, the CDR3 reads TGTGCCAGCAGCGTAGCTGGGAACAGCGGGGAGCTGTTTTTT.

The gene calls are TRBV6-5 and TRBJ2-7; 11 bases line up with TRBD2. The V and J ends lost 8 bases and 3 bases, in that order; junction bases with no gene match: 9. The CDR3 consists of 15 residues. Germline assignment: CDR1 MNHEY and CDR2 SVGAGI. This CDR3 reads CASAMGLAASYEQYF. DNA of the CDR3: TGTGCCAGCGCCATGGGACTAGCGGCAAGCTACGAGCAGTACTTC.

V and J are TRBV6-6 and TRBJ1-5; D may be TRBD1 (6 bases). This CDR3 comprises 12 residues. V lost 8 bases, J lost 9 bases, and 14 bases lay in between. The germline V gene encodes CDR1 MNHNY and CDR2 SVGAGI (reference sequence). CDR3 amino acids: CASSLQGRPQHF. For the CDR3, the DNA is TGTGCCAGCTCGTTACAGGGTAGGCCCCAGCATTTT.

The chain recombines TRBV2 with TRBJ2-7; no firm D call. V was pared by 10 bases and J by 5 bases, with 12 bases between. Germline lookup yields CDR1 SNHLY and CDR2 FYNNEI. The CDR3 totals 11 residues. The CDR3 spells CATTLPDEQYF. The DNA of the CDR3 is TGTGCCACTACACTTCCCGACGAGCAGTACTTC.

The table lists this clone with a few counts. V usage is TRBV18 and J usage is TRBJ1-1; no definite D call. The CDR3 sequence is 13 residues long. Germline V gives CDR1 KGHSH, CDR2 LQKENI. Trimming took 5 bases from V and 5 from J, leaving 12 bases between them. The DNA of the CDR3 is TGTGCCAGCTCAGTCGATCTTCGAACTGAAGCTTTCTTT. Its protein is CASSVDLRTEAFF.

V gene TRBV2 combines with J gene TRBJ1-4; D may be TRBD1 (5 bases). V was shortened by 6 bases and J by 11 bases, with 16 bases between the two germline ends. Germline assignment: CDR1 SNHLY and CDR2 FYNNEI. The CDR3 runs to 13 residues. The CDR3 region is CASRPWGMRKLFF. Written as DNA, the CDR3 is TGTGCCAGCAGGCCGTGGGGCATGCGGAAACTGTTTTTT.

The gene calls are TRBV18 and TRBJ2-1; TRBD2 agrees at 13 bases. Trimming removed 2 bases from V and 3 bases from J; junction bases left unmatched: 4. Germline lookup yields CDR1 KGHSH and CDR2 LQKENI. CDR3 length equals 17 residues. The CDR3 DNA reads as TGTGCCAGCTCACCAAAGACTAGCGGGAGGCTCTACAATGAGCAGTTCTTC. It yields the protein CASSPKTSGRLYNEQFF.

V is TRBV28 and J is TRBJ2-7, with unresolved D. This CDR3 has 16 residues. V lost 5 bases and J 1 base, leaving 18 bases between the germline ends. Germline values: CDR1 MDHEN, CDR2 SYDVKM. In DNA form, the CDR3 reads TGTGCCAGCAGTCCCCTCTCGCTTCGGGCATCCTACGAGCAGTACTTC. It codes for CASSPLSLRASYEQYF.